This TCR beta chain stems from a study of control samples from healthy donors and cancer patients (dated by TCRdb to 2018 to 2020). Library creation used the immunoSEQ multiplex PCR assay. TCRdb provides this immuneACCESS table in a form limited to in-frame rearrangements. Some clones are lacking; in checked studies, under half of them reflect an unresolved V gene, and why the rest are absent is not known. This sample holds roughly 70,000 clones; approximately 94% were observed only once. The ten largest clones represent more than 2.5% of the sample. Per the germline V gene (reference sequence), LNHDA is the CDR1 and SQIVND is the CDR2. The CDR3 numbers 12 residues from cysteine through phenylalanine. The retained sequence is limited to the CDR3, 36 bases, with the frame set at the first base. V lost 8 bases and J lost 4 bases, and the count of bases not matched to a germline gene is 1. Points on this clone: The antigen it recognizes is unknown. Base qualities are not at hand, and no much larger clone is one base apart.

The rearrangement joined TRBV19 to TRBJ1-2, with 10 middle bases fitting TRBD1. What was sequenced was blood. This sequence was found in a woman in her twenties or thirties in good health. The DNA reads TGTGCCAGTCGGGACAGGGGCTATGGCTACACCTTC. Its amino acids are CASRDRGYGYTF.